The present entry profiles one T cell receptor beta chain with its context. The data derive from a study of blood T cell repertoires in COVID-19. The overall study: The United States, Italy and Spain were the sources of the acute and convalescent COVID-19 samples. From T cells, B-cell-depleted T cells, or PBMCs came the material, which was cDNA or gDNA.

Study processing details: Estimation of nucleated cell counts relied on the amplification of reference gene primers. Some clones are missing from TCRdb's copy, which holds only in-frame ones; the method was immunoSEQ multiplex PCR. V and J calls and clone size follow that table, whereas D and trimming were derived from the DNA. The data show some 150,000 clones, 75% to 85% seen once. The germline V and J ends were trimmed by 1 base and 3 bases, with 9 bases remaining between them. This CDR3 is 15 amino acids long. Per the germline V gene, CDR1 is LGHNA and CDR2 is YNFKEQ. The sequenced sample was peripheral blood. V and J are TRBV4-2 and TRBJ1-4, with D maybe TRBD1 (5 bases). The receptor comes from a man aged 55 to 70 with acute or convalescent COVID-19. CDR3 bases: TGTGCCAGCAGCCAAGCCGGGGGGGCTAATGAAAAACTGTTTTTT. It translates to CASSQAGGANEKLFF.